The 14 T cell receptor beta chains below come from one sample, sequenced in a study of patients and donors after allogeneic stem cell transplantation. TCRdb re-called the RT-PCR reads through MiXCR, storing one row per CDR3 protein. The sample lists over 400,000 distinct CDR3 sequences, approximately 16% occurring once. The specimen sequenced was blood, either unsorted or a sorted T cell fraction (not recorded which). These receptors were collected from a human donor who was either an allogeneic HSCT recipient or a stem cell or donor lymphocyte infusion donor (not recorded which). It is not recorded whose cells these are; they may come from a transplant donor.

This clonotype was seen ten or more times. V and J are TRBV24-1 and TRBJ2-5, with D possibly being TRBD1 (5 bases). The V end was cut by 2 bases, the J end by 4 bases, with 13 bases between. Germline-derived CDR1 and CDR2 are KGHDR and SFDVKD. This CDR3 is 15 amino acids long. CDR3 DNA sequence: TGTGCCACCAGTGATTACGGACAATGGGGAGAGACCCAGTACTTC. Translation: CATSDYGQWGETQYF.

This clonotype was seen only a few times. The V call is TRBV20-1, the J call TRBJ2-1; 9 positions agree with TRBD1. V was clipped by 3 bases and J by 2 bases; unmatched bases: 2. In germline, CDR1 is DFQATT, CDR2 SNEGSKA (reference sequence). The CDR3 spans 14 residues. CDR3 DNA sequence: TGCAGTGCTAGGACAGGGGGAACCTACAATGAGCAGTTCTTC. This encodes CSARTGGTYNEQFF.

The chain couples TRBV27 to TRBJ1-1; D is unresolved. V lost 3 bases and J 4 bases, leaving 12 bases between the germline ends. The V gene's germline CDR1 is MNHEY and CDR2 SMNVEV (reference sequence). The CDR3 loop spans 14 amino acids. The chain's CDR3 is CASSFGLRATEAFF. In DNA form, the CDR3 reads TGTGCCAGCAGTTTCGGACTTCGCGCCACTGAAGCTTTCTTT.

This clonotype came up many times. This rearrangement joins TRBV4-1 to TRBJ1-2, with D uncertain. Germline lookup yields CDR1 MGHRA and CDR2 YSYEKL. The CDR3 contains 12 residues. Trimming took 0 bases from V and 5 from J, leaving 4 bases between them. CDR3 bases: TGCGCCAGCAGCCAAGAGGGTTATGGCTACACCTTC. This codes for CASSQEGYGYTF.

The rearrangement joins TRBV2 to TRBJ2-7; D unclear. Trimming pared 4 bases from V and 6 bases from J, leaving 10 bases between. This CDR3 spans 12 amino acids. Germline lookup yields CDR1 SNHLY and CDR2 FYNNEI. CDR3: CASSVPLGEQYF. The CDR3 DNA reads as TGTGCCAGCAGTGTACCCCTCGGCGAGCAGTACTTC.

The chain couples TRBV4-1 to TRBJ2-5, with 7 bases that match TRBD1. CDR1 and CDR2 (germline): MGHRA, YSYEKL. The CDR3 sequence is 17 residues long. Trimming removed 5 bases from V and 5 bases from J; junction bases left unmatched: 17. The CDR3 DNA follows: TGCGCCAGCAGCATTCTGGTTATCGAGGGGGCATGGGAGACCCAGTACTTC. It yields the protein CASSILVIEGAWETQYF.

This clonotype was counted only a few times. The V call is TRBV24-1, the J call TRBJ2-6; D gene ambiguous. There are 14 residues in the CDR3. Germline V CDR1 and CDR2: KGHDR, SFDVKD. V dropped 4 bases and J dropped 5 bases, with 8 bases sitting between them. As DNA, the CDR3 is TGTGCCACCAGTGACGCCGCTAGGGCCAACGTCCTGACTTTC. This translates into CATSDAARANVLTF.

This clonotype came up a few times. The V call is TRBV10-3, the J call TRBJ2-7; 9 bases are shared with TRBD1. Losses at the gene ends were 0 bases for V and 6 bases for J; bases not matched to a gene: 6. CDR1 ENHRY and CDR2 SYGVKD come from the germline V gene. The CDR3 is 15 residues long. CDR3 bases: TGTGCCATCAGTGAGTCGTGGGACAGGGTCTCCGAGCAGTACTTC. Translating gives CAISESWDRVSEQYF.

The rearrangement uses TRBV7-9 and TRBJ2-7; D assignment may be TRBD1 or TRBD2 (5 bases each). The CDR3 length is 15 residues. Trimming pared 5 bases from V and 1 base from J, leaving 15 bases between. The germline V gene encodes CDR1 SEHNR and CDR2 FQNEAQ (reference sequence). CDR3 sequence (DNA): TGTGCCAGCAGCCAAGGCCGCAGGGAGTCCTACGAGCAGTACTTC. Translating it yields CASSQGRRESYEQYF.

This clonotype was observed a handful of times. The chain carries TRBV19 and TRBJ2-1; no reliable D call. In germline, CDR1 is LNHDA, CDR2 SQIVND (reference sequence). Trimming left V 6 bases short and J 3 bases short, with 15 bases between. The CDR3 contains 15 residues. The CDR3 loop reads CASRNLGRSYNEQFF. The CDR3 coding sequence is TGTGCCAGTAGGAACCTCGGACGGAGCTACAATGAGCAGTTCTTC.

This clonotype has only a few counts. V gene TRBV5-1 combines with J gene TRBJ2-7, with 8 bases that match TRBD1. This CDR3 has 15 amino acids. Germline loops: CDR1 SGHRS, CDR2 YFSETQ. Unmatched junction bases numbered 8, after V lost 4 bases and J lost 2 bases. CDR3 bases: TGCGCCAGCAGCCCCCTCGACAGGGGAACCTACGAGCAGTACTTC. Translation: CASSPLDRGTYEQYF.

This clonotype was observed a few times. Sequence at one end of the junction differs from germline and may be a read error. CDR3 region: CASRQVLKTEAFF. In DNA, the CDR3 is TGTGCCAGTAGACAGGTTCTGAAGACTGAAGCTTTCTTT. This rearrangement joins TRBV12-3 or TRBV12-4 to TRBJ1-1; the D gene is possibly TRBD1 (6 bases). The CDR3 extends over 13 amino acids.

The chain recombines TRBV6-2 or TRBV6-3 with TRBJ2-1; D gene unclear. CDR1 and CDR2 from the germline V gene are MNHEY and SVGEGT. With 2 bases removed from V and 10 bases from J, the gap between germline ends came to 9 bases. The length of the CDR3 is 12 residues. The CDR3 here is CASSYPAVEQFF. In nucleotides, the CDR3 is TGTGCCAGCAGTTACCCGGCGGTAGAGCAGTTCTTC.

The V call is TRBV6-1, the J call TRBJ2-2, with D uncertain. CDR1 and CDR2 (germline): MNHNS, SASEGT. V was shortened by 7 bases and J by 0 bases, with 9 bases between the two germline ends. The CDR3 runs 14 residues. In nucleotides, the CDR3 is TGTGCCAGCAAAGGCAGGACGAACACCGGGGAGCTGTTTTTT. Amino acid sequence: CASKGRTNTGELFF.